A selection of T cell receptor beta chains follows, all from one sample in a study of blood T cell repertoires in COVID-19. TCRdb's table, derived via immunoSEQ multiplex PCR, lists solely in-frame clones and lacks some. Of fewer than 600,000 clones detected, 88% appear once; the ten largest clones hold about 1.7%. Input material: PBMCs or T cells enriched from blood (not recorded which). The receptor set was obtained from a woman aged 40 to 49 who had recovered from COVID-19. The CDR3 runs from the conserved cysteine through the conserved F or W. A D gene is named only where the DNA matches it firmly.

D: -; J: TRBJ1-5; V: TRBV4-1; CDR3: CASSQEIQGQQPQHF
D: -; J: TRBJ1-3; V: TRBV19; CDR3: CASNPSVRGNTIYF
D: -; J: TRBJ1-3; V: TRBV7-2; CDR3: CASSSGVSGNTIYF
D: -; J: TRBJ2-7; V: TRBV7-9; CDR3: CASSPSAYEQYF
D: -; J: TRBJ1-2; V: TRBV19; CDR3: CASSPGAGANYGYTF
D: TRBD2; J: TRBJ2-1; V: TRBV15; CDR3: CATSRPTGGLYNEQFF
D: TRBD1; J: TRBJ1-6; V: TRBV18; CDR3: CASSRTGAGYNSPLHF
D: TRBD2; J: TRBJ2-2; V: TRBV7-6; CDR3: CASSSKGTSYVSGELFF
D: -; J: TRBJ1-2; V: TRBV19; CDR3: CASSPRLTGFSYGYTF
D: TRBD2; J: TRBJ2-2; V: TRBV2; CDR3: CASSERLAGRGELFF
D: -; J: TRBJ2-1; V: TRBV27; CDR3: CASSLIPGYGYNEQFF
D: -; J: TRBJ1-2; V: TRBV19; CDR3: CASTTPSRGLRYGYTF
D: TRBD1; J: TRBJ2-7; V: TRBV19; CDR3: CASHRDREFEQYF
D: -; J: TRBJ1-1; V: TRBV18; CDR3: CASSQLTADTEAFF
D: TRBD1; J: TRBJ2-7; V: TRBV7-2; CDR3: CASSVGQGRDEQYF
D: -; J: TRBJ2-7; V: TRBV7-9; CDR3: CASSLDENSYEQYF
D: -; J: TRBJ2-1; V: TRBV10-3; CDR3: CAISEEPGSGSYNEQFF
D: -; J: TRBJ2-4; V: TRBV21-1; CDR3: CASSKMGTKGRENIQYF
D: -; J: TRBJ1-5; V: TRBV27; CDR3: CASRSDGRVSNQPQHF
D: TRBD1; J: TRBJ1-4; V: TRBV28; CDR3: CASSFMRTGDEKLFF
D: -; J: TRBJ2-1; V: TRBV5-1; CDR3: CASSLAVRELYYNEQFF
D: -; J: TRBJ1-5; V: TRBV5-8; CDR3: CASSLETRRPGKHF
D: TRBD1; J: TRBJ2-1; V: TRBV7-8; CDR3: CASSFDRVAVQFF
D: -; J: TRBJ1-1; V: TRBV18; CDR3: CASSNQGNTEAFF
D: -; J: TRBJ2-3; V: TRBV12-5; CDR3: CASGSSTDTQYF
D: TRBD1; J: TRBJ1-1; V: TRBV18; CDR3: CASSTGQANTEAFF
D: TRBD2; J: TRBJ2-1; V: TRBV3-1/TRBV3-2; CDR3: CASSPITGLAGEASYNEQFF
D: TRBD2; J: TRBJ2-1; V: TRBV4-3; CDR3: CASSHQLAGVLGVAYNEQFF
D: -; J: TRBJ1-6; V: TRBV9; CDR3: CASSVGQGHNSPLHF
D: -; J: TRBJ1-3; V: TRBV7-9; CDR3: CASSPIPALTGISGNTIYF
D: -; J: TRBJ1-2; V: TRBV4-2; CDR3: CASSHLRGDGYTF
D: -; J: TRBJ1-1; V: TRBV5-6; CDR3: CASSLASLGGVFTEAFF
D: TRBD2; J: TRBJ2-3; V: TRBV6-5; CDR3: CASSPTSGITDTQYF
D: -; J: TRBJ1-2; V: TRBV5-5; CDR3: CASTVGEYGYTF
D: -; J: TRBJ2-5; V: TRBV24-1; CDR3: CATSDPRTNGETQYF
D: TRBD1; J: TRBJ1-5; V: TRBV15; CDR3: CATSRDVIRDRGNQPQHF
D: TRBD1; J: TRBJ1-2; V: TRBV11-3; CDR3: CASSLDLWGQGVNYGYTF
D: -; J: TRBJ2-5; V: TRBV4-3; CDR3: CASSQDLASGPVTQYF
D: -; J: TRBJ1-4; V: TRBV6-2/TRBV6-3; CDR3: CASSPPGLINEKLFF
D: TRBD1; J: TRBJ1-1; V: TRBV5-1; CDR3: CASSLKQGDMNTEAFF
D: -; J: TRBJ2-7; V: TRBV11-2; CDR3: CASSPGVFNRGARYEQYF
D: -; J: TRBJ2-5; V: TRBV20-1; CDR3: CSASLQETQYF
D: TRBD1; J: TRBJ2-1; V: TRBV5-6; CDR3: CASSLVGQGAEEQFF
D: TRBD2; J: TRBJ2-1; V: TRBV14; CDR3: CASSQLGGLVSNEQFF
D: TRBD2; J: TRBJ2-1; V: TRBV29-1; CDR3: CSGEREGPYNEQFF
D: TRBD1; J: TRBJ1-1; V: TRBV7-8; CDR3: CASSLGTGQTEAFF
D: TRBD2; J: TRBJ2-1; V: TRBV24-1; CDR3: CATSPGRLRTSVDEQFF
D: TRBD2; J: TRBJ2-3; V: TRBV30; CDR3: CAWNRLAGSRDTQYF
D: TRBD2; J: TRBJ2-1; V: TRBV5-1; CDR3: CASSLGLAPQGEQFF
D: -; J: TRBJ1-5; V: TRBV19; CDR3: CASNWRADQPQHF
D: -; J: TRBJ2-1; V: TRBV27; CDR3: CASSGTGRVARLSNEQFF
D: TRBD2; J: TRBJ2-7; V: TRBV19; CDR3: CASSIISGSSYEQYF
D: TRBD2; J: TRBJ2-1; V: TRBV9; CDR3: CASSVGTSGDNEQFF
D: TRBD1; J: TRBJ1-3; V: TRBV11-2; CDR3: CASSDRDRGLVGNTIYF
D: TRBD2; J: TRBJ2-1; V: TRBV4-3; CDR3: CASSQRTSGGTYNEQFF
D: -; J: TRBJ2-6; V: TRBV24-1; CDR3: CATSSSQGSSGANVLTF
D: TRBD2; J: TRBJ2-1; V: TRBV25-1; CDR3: CASSGGLAGEREQFF
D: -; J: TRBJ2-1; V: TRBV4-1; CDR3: CASSPGFNNEQFF
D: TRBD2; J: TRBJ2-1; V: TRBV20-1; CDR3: CSASGGAGNSYNEQFF
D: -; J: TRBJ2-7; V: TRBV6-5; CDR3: CASSRENGYEQYF